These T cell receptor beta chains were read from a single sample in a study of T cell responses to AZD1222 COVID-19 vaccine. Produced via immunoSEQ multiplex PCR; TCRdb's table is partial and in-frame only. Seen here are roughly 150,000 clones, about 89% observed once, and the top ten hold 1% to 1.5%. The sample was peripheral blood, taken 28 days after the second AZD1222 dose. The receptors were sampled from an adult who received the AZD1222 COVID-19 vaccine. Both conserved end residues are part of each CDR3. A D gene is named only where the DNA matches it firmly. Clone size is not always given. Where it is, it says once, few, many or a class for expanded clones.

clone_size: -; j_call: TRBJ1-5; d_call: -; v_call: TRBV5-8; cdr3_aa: CASSPHEQGPEYSNQPQHF; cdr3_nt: TGTGCCAGCAGCCCCCATGAACAAGGGCCCGAATATAGCAATCAGCCCCAGCATTTT
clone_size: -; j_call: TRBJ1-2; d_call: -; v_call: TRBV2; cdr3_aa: CASSEGLGGYTF; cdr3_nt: TGTGCCAGCAGTGAAGGCTTGGGGGGCTACACCTTC
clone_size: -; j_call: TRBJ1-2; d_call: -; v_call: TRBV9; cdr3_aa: CASSARRDARNDNYGYTF; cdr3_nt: TGTGCCAGCAGCGCTCGAAGGGACGCCCGAAACGATAACTATGGCTACACCTTC
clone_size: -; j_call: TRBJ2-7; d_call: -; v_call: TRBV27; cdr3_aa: CASSMRQASSYEQYF; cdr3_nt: TGTGCCAGCAGTATGCGACAGGCCAGCTCCTACGAGCAGTACTTC
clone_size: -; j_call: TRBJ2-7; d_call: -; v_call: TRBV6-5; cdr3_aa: CASSYGTTYEQYF; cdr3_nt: TGTGCCAGCAGTTACGGGACAACCTACGAGCAGTACTTC
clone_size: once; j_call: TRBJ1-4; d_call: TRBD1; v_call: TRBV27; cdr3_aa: CASSSLPNRGGEKLFF; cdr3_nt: TGTGCCAGCAGTTCCCTGCCTAACAGGGGCGGCGAAAAACTGTTTTTT
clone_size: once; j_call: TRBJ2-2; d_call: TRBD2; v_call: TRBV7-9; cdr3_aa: CASSLKREGNTGELFF; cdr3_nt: TGTGCCAGCAGTCTAAAACGGGAGGGCAACACCGGGGAGCTGTTTTTT
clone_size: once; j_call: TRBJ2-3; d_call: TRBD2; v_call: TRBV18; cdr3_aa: CASSPLAGELGDTQYF; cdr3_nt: TGTGCCAGCTCACCACTAGCGGGGGAACTCGGGGATACGCAGTATTTT
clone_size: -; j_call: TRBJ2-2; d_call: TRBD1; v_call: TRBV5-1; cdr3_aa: CASSRPGQGAGELFF; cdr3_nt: TGCGCCAGCAGCAGGCCGGGACAGGGGGCCGGGGAGCTGTTTTTT
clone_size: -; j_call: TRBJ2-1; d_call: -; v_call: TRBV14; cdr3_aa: CASSQGVRGNNEQFF; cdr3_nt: TGTGCCAGCAGCCAAGGAGTTCGGGGGAACAATGAGCAGTTCTTC
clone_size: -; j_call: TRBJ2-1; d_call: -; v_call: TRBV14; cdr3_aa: CASSQGSGTGFNEQFF; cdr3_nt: TGTGCCAGCAGCCAGGGATCCGGAACAGGGTTCAATGAGCAGTTCTTC
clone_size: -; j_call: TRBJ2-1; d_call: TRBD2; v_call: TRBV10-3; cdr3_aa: CAISHGAAGGPHNEQFF; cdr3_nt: TGTGCCATCAGTCACGGGGCAGCGGGAGGGCCCCACAATGAGCAGTTCTTC
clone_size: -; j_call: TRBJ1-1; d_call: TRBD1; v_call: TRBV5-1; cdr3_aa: CASSGNRDRENRNTEAFF; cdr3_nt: TGCGCCAGCAGCGGCAACCGGGACAGGGAAAACCGGAACACTGAAGCTTTCTTT
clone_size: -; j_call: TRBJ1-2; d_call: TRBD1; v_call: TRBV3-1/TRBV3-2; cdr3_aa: CASSQAAGGNGYTF; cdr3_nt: TGTGCCAGCAGCCAAGCGGCAGGGGGGAATGGCTACACCTTC
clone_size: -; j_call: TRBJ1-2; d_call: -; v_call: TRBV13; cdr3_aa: CASSPRGVYGGYTF; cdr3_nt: TGTGCCAGCAGCCCCAGAGGGGTTTATGGGGGCTACACCTTC
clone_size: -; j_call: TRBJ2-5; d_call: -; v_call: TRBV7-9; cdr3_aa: CASSFGMETQYF; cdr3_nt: TGTGCCAGCAGCTTCGGGATGGAGACCCAGTACTTC
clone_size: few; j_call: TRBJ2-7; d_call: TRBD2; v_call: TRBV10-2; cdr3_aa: CASSRDYSYEQYF; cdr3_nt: TGCGCCAGCAGCCGGGACTACTCCTACGAGCAGTACTTC
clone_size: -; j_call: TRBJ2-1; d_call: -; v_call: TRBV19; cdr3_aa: CASSIYSAANNEQFF; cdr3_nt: TGTGCCAGTAGTATTTACTCCGCAGCGAACAATGAGCAGTTCTTC
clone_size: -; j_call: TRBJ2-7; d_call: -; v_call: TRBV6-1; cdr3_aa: CASSERGDSLTYEQYF; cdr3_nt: TGTGCCAGCAGTGAAAGGGGGGACAGCCTAACCTACGAGCAGTACTTC
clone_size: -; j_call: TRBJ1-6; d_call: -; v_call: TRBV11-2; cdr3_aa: CASSQHGASNSPLHF; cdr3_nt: TGTGCCAGCAGCCAGCATGGGGCTTCTAATTCACCCCTCCACTTT
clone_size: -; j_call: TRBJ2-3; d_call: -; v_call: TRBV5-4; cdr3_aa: CASRKELAPDTQYF; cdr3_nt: TGTGCCAGCAGGAAAGAACTAGCCCCAGATACGCAGTATTTT
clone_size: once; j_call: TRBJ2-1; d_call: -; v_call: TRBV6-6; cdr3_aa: CASTPDRYNEQFF; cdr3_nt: TGTGCCAGCACTCCGGACCGCTACAATGAGCAGTTCTTC
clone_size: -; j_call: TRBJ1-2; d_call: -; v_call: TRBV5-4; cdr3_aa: CASSPPNREVGGYTF; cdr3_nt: TGTGCCAGCAGCCCCCCTAACAGGGAGGTAGGTGGCTACACCTTC
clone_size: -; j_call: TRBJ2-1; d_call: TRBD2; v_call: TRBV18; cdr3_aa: CASSAHRPSGYNEQFF; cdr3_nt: TGTGCCAGCTCAGCTCACCGGCCTAGCGGATACAATGAGCAGTTCTTC
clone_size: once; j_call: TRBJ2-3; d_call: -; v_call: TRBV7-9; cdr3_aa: CASSLVRHEKDTQYF; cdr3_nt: TGTGCCAGCAGCTTAGTCCGACACGAGAAAGATACGCAGTATTTT
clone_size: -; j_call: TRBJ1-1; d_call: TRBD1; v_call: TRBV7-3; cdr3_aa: CASSLRAQGDTEAFF; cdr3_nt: TGTGCCAGCAGCTTACGAGCTCAGGGGGACACTGAAGCTTTCTTT
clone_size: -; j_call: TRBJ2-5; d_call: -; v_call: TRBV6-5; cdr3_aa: CATRTQGKETQYF; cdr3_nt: TGTGCCACCCGTACCCAGGGGAAAGAGACCCAGTACTTC
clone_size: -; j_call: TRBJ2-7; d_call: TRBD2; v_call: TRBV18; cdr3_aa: CASSVSARGGGLPYEQYF; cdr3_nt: TGTGCCAGCTCAGTTTCCGCTCGGGGGGGCGGACTCCCCTACGAGCAGTACTTC
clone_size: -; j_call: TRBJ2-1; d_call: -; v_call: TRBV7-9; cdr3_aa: CASSLAIGRANEQFF; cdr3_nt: TGTGCCAGCAGCTTAGCAATAGGCAGGGCCAATGAGCAGTTCTTC
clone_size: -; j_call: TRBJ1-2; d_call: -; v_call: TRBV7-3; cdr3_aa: CASSLGRDYGYTF; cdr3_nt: TGTGCCAGCAGCTTAGGCAGGGACTATGGCTACACCTTC
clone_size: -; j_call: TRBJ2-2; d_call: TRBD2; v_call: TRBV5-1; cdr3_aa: CASSRGTSGNTGELFF; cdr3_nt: TGCGCCAGCAGTAGGGGGACTAGCGGGAACACCGGGGAGCTGTTTTTT
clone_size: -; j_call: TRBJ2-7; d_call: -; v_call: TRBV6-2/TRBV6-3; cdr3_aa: CASSYSLAGPYEQYF; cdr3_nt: TGTGCCAGCAGTTACTCCCTGGCAGGGCCCTACGAGCAGTACTTC
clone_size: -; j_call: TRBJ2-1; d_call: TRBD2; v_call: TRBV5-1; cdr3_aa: CASSLVPAGDNNEQFF; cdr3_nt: TGCGCCAGCAGCTTGGTTCCAGCGGGAGACAACAATGAGCAGTTCTTC
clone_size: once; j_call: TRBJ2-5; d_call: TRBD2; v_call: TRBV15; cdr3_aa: CATSMQAPGGTQYF; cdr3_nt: TGTGCCACCAGCATGCAGGCCCCGGGGGGGACCCAGTACTTC
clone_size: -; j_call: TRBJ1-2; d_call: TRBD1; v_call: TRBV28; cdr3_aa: CASSFPPGQSFYGYTF; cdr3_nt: TGTGCCAGCAGTTTCCCCCCGGGACAGAGTTTCTATGGCTACACCTTC
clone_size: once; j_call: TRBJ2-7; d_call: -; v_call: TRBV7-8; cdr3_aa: CASSDPITYEQYF; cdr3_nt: TGTGCCAGCAGCGACCCTATAACCTACGAGCAGTACTTC
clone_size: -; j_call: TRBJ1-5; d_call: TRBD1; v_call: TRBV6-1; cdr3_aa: CASSVEETGLNQPQHF; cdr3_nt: TGTGCCAGCAGTGTCGAGGAGACAGGGCTAAATCAGCCCCAGCATTTT
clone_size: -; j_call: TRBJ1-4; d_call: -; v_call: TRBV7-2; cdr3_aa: CASSLTLLGEKLFF; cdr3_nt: TGTGCCAGCAGCTTAACCCTACTAGGGGAAAAACTGTTTTTT
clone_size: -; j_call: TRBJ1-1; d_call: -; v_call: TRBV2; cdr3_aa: CASSLDSVRRLNTEAFF; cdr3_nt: TGTGCCAGCTCCCTAGACAGTGTCCGTCGGCTGAACACTGAAGCTTTCTTT
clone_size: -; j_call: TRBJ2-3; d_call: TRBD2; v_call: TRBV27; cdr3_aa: CASSFGLAGVDTQYF; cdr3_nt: TGTGCCAGCAGTTTTGGTCTAGCGGGGGTAGATACGCAGTATTTT
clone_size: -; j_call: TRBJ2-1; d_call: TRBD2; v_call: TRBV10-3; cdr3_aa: CAISELAGGHGEQFF; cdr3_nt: TGTGCCATCAGTGAACTAGCGGGGGGGCACGGTGAGCAGTTCTTC
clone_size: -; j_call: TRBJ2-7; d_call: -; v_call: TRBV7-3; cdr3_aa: CASSPQHPGEQYF; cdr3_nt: TGTGCCAGCAGCCCCCAGCACCCTGGCGAGCAGTACTTC
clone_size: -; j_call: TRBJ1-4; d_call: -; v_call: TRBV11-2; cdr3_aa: CASSQGYTGNEKLFF; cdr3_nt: TGTGCCAGCAGCCAAGGGTACACAGGAAATGAAAAACTGTTTTTT
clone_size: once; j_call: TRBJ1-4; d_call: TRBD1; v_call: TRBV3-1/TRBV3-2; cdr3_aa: CASSQDFGWPGGLFNEKLFF; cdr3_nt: TGTGCCAGCAGCCAAGATTTTGGTTGGCCAGGGGGCCTTTTTAATGAAAAACTGTTTTTT
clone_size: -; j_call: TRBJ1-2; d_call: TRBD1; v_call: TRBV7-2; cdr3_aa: CASSLAPGGRNYGYTF; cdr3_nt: TGTGCCAGCAGCTTAGCCCCAGGGGGCAGAAACTATGGCTACACCTTC
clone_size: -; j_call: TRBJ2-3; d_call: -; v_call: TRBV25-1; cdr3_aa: CASAPPLGRYSTDTQYF; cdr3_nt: TGTGCCAGCGCGCCACCCCTTGGGCGTTACAGCACAGATACGCAGTATTTT
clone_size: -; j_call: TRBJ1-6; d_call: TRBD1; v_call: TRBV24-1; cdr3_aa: CATSEGTGSNSPLHF; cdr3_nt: TGTGCCACCAGTGAAGGGACAGGGAGTAATTCACCCCTCCACTTT
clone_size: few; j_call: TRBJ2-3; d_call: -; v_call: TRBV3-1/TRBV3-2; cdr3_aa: CASSQGGGTDTQYF; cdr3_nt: TGTGCCAGCAGCCAAGGGGGGGGCACAGATACGCAGTATTTT
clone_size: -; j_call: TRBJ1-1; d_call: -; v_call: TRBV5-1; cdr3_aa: CASGRGENTEAFF; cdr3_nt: TGCGCCAGCGGACGGGGAGAAAACACTGAAGCTTTCTTT
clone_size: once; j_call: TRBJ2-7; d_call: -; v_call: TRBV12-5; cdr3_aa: CASGFGLYEQYF; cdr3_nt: TGTGCTAGTGGTTTCGGACTCTACGAGCAGTACTTC
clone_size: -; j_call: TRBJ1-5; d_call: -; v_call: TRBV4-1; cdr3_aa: CASSPEVGWVHQPQHF; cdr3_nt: TGCGCCAGCAGCCCAGAGGTCGGGTGGGTACATCAGCCCCAGCATTTT